This T cell receptor beta chain originates from a study of blood T cell repertoires in COVID-19. Individuals aged roughly 18 to 95 years were recruited from some 26 US areas. Grouping used clinical history reported by participants in a survey and questionnaire. Symptom resolution, clearance, or two negative PCRs marked donors in Cohort 3 as recovered. The V gene lost 7 bases and the J gene lost 5 bases, with 29 bases spanning the gap. From germline, CDR1 is SQVTM and CDR2 ANQGSEA. The CDR3 totals 17 residues. This table comes from immunoSEQ multiplex PCR, and its TCRdb copy is limited to in-frame clones, with some not included. The sample shows hundreds of thousands of clones, around 88% of them seen only once.

The V and J genes are TRBV29-1 and TRBJ1-1; perhaps TRBD1 as D (5 bases). This receptor was identified in a woman between 25 and 40 years old who had recovered from COVID-19. Sample: PBMCs or T cells enriched from blood (not recorded which). CDR3 protein: CSDTLLVLRQGLTEAFF. The DNA of the CDR3 is TGCAGCGACACCCTACTCGTTCTACGGCAGGGCTTGACTGAAGCTTTCTTT. The variable domain in full, completed from reference TRBV29-1 and TRBJ1-1, reads SAVISQKPSRDICQRGTSLTIQCQVDSQVTMMFWYRQQPGQSLTLIATANQGSEATYESGFVIDKFPISRPNLTFSTLTVSNMSPEDSSIYLCSDTLLVLRQGLTEAFFGQGTRLTVV.